What follows are 17 T cell receptor beta chains derived from one specimen sequenced in a study of shared clonotypes between healthy human individuals. Using immunoSEQ multiplex PCR, the repertoire was profiled, and TCRdb retains in-frame clones only, with some absent. The sample yields fewer than 600,000 clones, 79% seen once. The sequenced sample was PBMCs. These receptors all stem from a woman aged 35 to 49 in good health. Some clones in this sample may be carry-over from other donors' samples.

The V call is TRBV7-3, the J call TRBJ2-1; possible D gene TRBD2, 6 bases. CDR3 length equals 14 residues. Germline lookup yields CDR1 SGHTA and CDR2 FQGTGA. Trimming removed 3 bases at V and 7 bases at J, with 13 bases between. CDR3 region: CASSFGLASNEQFF. CDR3 DNA: TGTGCCAGCAGCTTTGGGCTAGCGTCGAATGAGCAGTTCTTC.

This clone was detected many times. The chain joins TRBV6-4 to TRBJ2-3, with 8 bases identical to TRBD2. This CDR3 is 16 amino acids long. Germline CDR1 reads MRHNA; CDR2 reads SNTAGT. Germline trimming cut 2 bases from V and 1 base from J; bases unmatched to any gene: 5. CDR3 coding DNA: TGTGCCAGCAGTGACGCGGGAGGTAGTGGCACAGATACGCAGTATTTT. Protein sequence: CASSDAGGSGTDTQYF.

The gene calls are TRBV7-2 and TRBJ1-2; TRBD1 agrees at 8 bases. The germline gives CDR1 SGHTA, CDR2 FQGNSA. This CDR3 has 15 amino acids. Trimming cost V 5 bases and J 0 bases; bases outside gene matches: 5. CDR3 coding DNA: TGTGCCAGCAGCCCAACGACAGGGGCTAACTATGGCTACACCTTC. Translation gives CASSPTTGANYGYTF.

V and J are TRBV10-2 and TRBJ1-1; D call uncertain. Trimming left V 0 bases short and J 4 bases short, with 12 bases between. This CDR3 region has 15 residues. Germline assignment: CDR1 WSHSY and CDR2 SAAADI. The CDR3 loop is CASSESAGRITEAFF. The CDR3 nucleotides are TGCGCCAGCAGTGAGTCGGCGGGGAGAATCACTGAAGCTTTCTTT.

The chain joins TRBV5-1 to TRBJ1-4, with TRBD1 as a possible D gene (6 bases). The CDR3 consists of 15 residues. V was cut by 4 bases and J by 8 bases, with 18 bases left in between. Germline CDR1 is SGHRS and CDR2 is YFSETQ. The CDR3 nucleotides are TGCGCCAGCAGCGGGGAGGGACACGGAGGAGAAAAACTGTTTTTT. It yields the protein CASSGEGHGGEKLFF.

The chain links TRBV6-5 to TRBJ2-7; 9 positions agree with TRBD1. Germline V gene sequence: CDR1 MNHEY, CDR2 SVGAGI. V trimming: 7 bases; J trimming: 2 bases; junction bases outside the gene matches: 3. The CDR3 has 13 residues. This CDR3 is CASIGTGTYEQYF. The CDR3 DNA reads TGTGCCAGCATCGGGACAGGGACCTACGAGCAGTACTTC.

The J gene is TRBJ2-3, the V gene TRBV28; 10 bases match TRBD2. With V trimmed by 3 bases and J by 10 bases, 13 bases remained unmatched. This CDR3 has 16 amino acids. Germline lookup yields CDR1 MDHEN and CDR2 SYDVKM. This CDR3 is CASSFLAGDALVAQYF. CDR3 nucleotide sequence: TGTGCCAGCAGTTTTCTAGCGGGAGACGCCCTCGTCGCGCAGTATTTT.

The rearrangement joins TRBV27 to TRBJ2-3; D not certain. CDR3 length: 10 amino acids. Germline V gives CDR1 MNHEY, CDR2 SMNVEV (reference sequence). Trimming cost V 5 bases and J 12 bases, with 9 bases left between them. The CDR3 DNA reads as TGTGCCAGCAGTCTTCCCGTTCAGTATTTT. Encoded protein: CASSLPVQYF.

This clone was observed a few times. The chain links TRBV21-1 to TRBJ1-2; TRBD1, as called in the table, went unchecked against the DNA. TRBV21-1 is deemed a pseudogene. The length of the CDR3 is 13 residues. The CDR3 sequence is CASSSSHSLGYTF. CDR3 nucleotides: TGTGCCAGCAGCTCAAGCCACAGCCTTGGCTACACCTTC.

This rearrangement joins TRBV18 to TRBJ2-3; maybe TRBD2 (5 bases). Germline CDR1 and CDR2: KGHSH and LQKENI. Trimming stripped 3 bases from V and 6 bases from J, with 13 bases between. The CDR3 runs to 14 residues. Here the CDR3 reads CASSPGGYPDTQYF. The CDR3, as DNA: TGTGCCAGCTCACCCGGCGGGTACCCTGATACGCAGTATTTT.

This chain links TRBV27 with TRBJ2-7, with TRBD1 matching 9 bases. This CDR3 comprises 14 residues. V lost 5 bases and J lost 2; bases outside the gene matches: 4. CDR1 and CDR2 from the germline V gene are MNHEY and SMNVEV (reference sequence). CDR3 bases: TGTGCCAGCAGTCTTAACAGGGGGCCCTACGAGCAGTACTTC. Its translation: CASSLNRGPYEQYF.

CDR3 region: CASRLAGGVEDTQYF. For the CDR3, the DNA is TGTGCCAGCAGGCTGGCGGGAGGTGTCGAAGATACGCAGTATTTT. This chain joins TRBV28 and TRBJ2-3; 8 bases match TRBD2. J lost 5 bases, V lost 6 bases, and 10 bases had no gene match. Germline CDR1 and CDR2: MDHEN and SYDVKM. The CDR3 covers 15 residues.

The chain links TRBV5-1 to TRBJ2-1; the match to TRBD2 covers 9 bases. The ends lost 1 base at V and 8 bases at J; junction bases unmatched: 19. Germline-derived CDR1 and CDR2 are SGHRS and YFSETQ. The CDR3 sequence is 19 residues long. CDR3 sequence: CASSLSLSGAGGPRDEQFF. For the CDR3, the DNA is TGCGCCAGCAGCTTGTCCCTGAGTGGGGCGGGAGGGCCCCGGGATGAGCAGTTCTTC.

The chain employs TRBV7-9 and TRBJ2-5; D remains ambiguous. The J call is uncertain, as TRBJ2-7 better fits the DNA end. This CDR3 spans 13 amino acids. Germline CDR1 and CDR2: SEHNR and FQNEAQ (reference sequence). The CDR3 bases are TGTGCCAGCAGCCAGGACCCCTCCTACGAGCAGTACTTC. Translating it yields CASSQDPSYEQYF.

The chain links TRBV4-1 to TRBJ2-7; the D gene is possibly TRBD1 (6 bases). V lost 3 bases and J 3 bases, leaving 12 bases between the germline ends. The CDR3 runs 14 residues. Germline CDR1 MGHRA, CDR2 YSYEKL. CDR3 DNA: TGCGCCAGCAGCCAGCCGGGACAAGTCTACGAGCAGTACTTC. Protein: CASSQPGQVYEQYF.

DNA for the CDR3: TGTGCCAGCCACCGACAGGGTAAGGATGAGCAGTTCTTC. It translates to CASHRQGKDEQFF. The rearrangement joins TRBV6-6 to TRBJ2-1; TRBD1 matches 7 bases. There are 13 residues in the CDR3. Germline-derived CDR1 and CDR2 are MNHNY and SVGAGI (reference sequence). Trimming removed 8 bases from V and 8 bases from J; junction bases left unmatched: 9.

The table lists this clone with a few counts. This sequence joins TRBV7-2 and TRBJ2-1; 11 nucleotides line up with TRBD2. This CDR3 contains 17 residues. J was trimmed by 4 bases and V by 1 base; bases with no gene match: 6. Germline CDR1 is SGHTA and CDR2 is FQGNSA. This chain's CDR3 is CASSLVSGTSGYNEQFF. CDR3 bases: TGTGCCAGCAGCTTAGTTTCCGGGACTAGCGGTTACAATGAGCAGTTCTTC.